The text below deals with one T cell receptor (beta chain). Many counts were recorded for this clonotype. Its cognate antigen has yet to be identified. No much larger clone is present one base from it, and per-base qualities are unavailable. Library prep was done by multiplex PCR. Reads for this sample came from an Illumina HiSeq 4000. To build TCR beta libraries, CDR3 regions were amplified by Arm-PCR using iRepertoire HTBI primers. Before sequencing, the PCR products went through gel purification. As for how the authors treated the data: Gene usage analysis of CDR3 amino acid clonotypes used the 55 to 65 TRBV and 14 TRBJ segments found across samples. Filtered high-quality paired reads were merged into contigs using COPE and FqMerger. BLAST was used to align contigs to the IMGT TRBV, TRBD and TRBJ reference genes, and CDR3 was defined following IMGT. Any clonotype with a frequency above 0.1% was classified as a highly expanded clone. Shannon entropy served as the measure of repertoire diversity, while the Gini coefficient captured V-J evenness. Clonotypes shared by more than one individual were considered public. TCRdb reprocessing: public reads trimmed at Q25 with fastp, clones called with MiXCR, in-frame beta chains kept. Under each unique CDR3 protein, matching rows form one entry showing the most common genes and DNA. The V and J calls reflect TCRdb's pipeline rather than the authors' work. Within this sample are 400,000 to 650,000 distinct CDR3 sequences, with around 16% of them counted one time only. Around 25% of the sample is held by the ten biggest clonotypes.

This record belongs to a study of regulatory T cells in long-lasting Graves disease (dated by TCRdb to about 2021). Regarding the complete study: Antithyroid drugs had been taken for less than 3 months by newly diagnosed Graves' disease patients. Peripheral blood TCR sequencing and RNA sequencing compared persistent Graves' disease patients with newly diagnosed Graves' disease patients. The study was registered as a clinical trial and conducted in China. A total of about 35 samples underwent TCR sequencing, from roughly 13 patients with persistent Graves' disease and some 20 patients with newly diagnosed Graves' disease.

Summary of the overall study and its limitations: Sequencing and analysis were limited to the TCR beta chain. Because the primary lesion, thyroid tissue, could not be accessed, the study looked at peripheral blood alone. Preferential use of TRBV28, TRBJ1-2 and TRBJ2-5 was observed in persistent disease, whereas TRBV20-1 and TRBJ2-1 were favored in newly diagnosed disease. Compared with newly diagnosed patients, patients with persistent Graves' disease had lower TCR Shannon entropy and fewer highly expanded clones, which suggests clonal expansion. More public clonotypes were shared among persistent patients (roughly 2,900) than among newly diagnosed patients (under 1,000). As a limitation, the authors acknowledged that the small sample size may reduce accuracy.

In light of the paper, this sample's time point label describes: newly diagnosed GD, antithyroid drugs for less than 3 months. For both TCR sequencing and RNA sequencing, RNA was extracted from PBMCs using TRIzol. The diagnosis of Graves' disease was made according to American Thyroid Association guidelines. Patients were recruited from an endocrinology department in Xi'an, China. Each patient gave around 9.2 milliliters of peripheral blood, collected in an EDTA anticoagulant tube. Ficoll Paque Plus density gradient separation was used to isolate PBMCs, and no additional T cell sorting was done. An Agilent 2100 Bioanalyzer and agarose gel were used to check RNA quality, and a NanoDrop 2000 was used to measure RNA concentration. For CDR1 and CDR2, the germline V gene lists MNHGY and SVAAGI. A distance of 15 bases separates the germline ends of V and J, which lose 3 bases and 10 bases respectively. Inclusive of the bounding cysteine and phenylalanine, the CDR3 is 13 residues long. Only the CDR3 DNA stays, 39 bases, in frame from base 1.

The data also belong to a second study, concerning T cells in Graves' hyperthyroidism and ophthalmopathy. Per that second paper: Graves' hyperthyroidism was defined as stable when no progression to ophthalmopathy occurred over 18 months of follow-up. Hyperthyroidism patients were newly diagnosed, had a disease duration of under 2 months, and were aged 18 to 65 years. Exclusion was applied to patients with uncontrolled infections, other autoimmune diseases, pregnancy or lactation. Diagnoses were based on clinical symptoms, serum thyroxine and TRAb, thyroid ultrasound and orbital computed tomography. The TCR CDR3 was subjected to a first round of RT-PCR using the HTBI primer set and the Qiagen OneStep RT-PCR kit. Most expanded thyroid clonotypes (frequency above 0.001) were also detected in blood, a finding suggesting that blood repertoires may reflect thyroid immune responses. A model built on a 13 V-J signature distinguished ophthalmopathy from stable hyperthyroidism, reaching 85% to 90% sensitivity and about 81% specificity in cross-validation and 80%/75% in testing. In validation, the model predicted progression to ophthalmopathy with approximately 69% sensitivity and 72.22% specificity, a median of about 6 months before onset. To identify TCR V-J signatures that set the groups apart, the researchers used a discovery cohort of 100 patients, made up of 43 with Graves' ophthalmopathy and some 56 with stable Graves' hyperthyroidism. Prospective prediction of ophthalmopathy was tested in an independent validation cohort of 18 to 20 hyperthyroidism patients and around 16 patients who later progressed to ophthalmopathy. For training and testing, the roughly 93 patients in the discovery cohort were randomly divided in a 7:3 ratio. In addition, the study compared T-cell repertoires in thyroid tissue and in blood from six Graves' hyperthyroidism patients. After sampling, hyperthyroidism patients received methimazole starting at 30 mg daily, and ophthalmopathy patients received high-dose intravenous methylprednisolone. Libraries were constructed in a second round of multiplex PCR, after which size selection and purification were carried out. Libraries were sequenced paired-end with 100 bp reads on an Illumina HiSeq2000. Raw data were processed with SOAPnuke, discarding reads with adapters, uncalled bases, mean Phred below 15, or no exact constant-primer or identifier match. COPE v1.2.5 was used to merge the high-quality paired reads, and each unique nucleotide sequence was defined as a clonotype. MiTCR v1.1 was used to align clonotypes to the IMGT TRBV, TRBD and TRBJ reference segments. The analysis included only V-J combinations with a frequency above 0.0001, which together covered roughly 99% of the repertoires. The TCS score was defined as F50 (clonal expansion) divided by E x V (chaos), with BLOSUM62-based TCRdist calculated between CDR3 peptides within each V-J. Welch's t-statistics and random forest reduced around 520 V-J features to roughly 13, which were used in a naive Bayes classifier (R e1071). Sample size was not statistically predetermined, and investigators were not blinded to group allocation. According to the paper, TCR Vbeta CDR3 sequencing was carried out on 135 peripheral blood samples, which came from under 50 ophthalmopathy, fewer than 80 hyperthyroidism and 17 progressor patients.

Sequenced here: peripheral blood mononuclear cells (PBMCs), sampled at new diagnosis, from a patient treated with antithyroid drugs. This TCR was sampled from a woman aged 35-60 years with Graves disease. Donor details come from another sample of the same person, matched by shared clones. The chain links TRBV6-9 with TRBJ2-5, and TRBD2 may be the D gene, going by 5 matching bases. The nucleotide sequence is TGTGCCAGCAGTTACGCGGGTAGTGGCGGCCAGTACTTC. Its protein reads: CASSYAGSGGQYF.